The rows below give T cell receptor beta chains drawn from one sample of a study of PD-1 blockade in classical Hodgkin lymphoma. Clones were sequenced by immunoSEQ multiplex PCR, and TCRdb holds only the in-frame ones, with some missing. The data contain some 58,000 clones, about 90% of them singletons. The sample here was peripheral blood mononuclear cells (PBMCs), taken before the fourth cycle of nivolumab. The receptors were sampled from a human donor with classical Hodgkin lymphoma. The CDR3 runs from the conserved cysteine through the conserved F or W. A D gene is named only where the DNA matches it firmly. Some rows mark clone size as missing; the rest say once, few, many or name a class of expanded clone.

TRBJ1-1	TRBV5-4	-	-	CASRSVSMNTEAFF	TGTGCCAGCAGATCGGTTAGTATGAACACTGAAGCTTTCTTT
TRBJ1-2	TRBV25-1	-	-	CASSQGFGYTF	TGTGCCAGCAGCCAGGGGTTTGGCTACACCTTC
TRBJ2-7	TRBV13	-	TRBD1	CASSPGEGAGYEQYF	TGTGCCAGCAGCCCCGGAGAGGGGGCAGGATACGAGCAGTACTTC
TRBJ1-1	TRBV6-5	-	-	CASSYQSWTEAFF	TGTGCCAGCAGTTACCAATCCTGGACTGAAGCTTTCTTT
TRBJ1-1	TRBV5-1	few	TRBD1	CASSLIRGTEAFF	TGCGCCAGCAGCTTGATCAGGGGGACTGAAGCTTTCTTT
TRBJ1-5	TRBV4-1	-	TRBD1	CASRRQGGSNQPQHF	TGCGCCAGCAGACGACAGGGAGGAAGCAATCAGCCCCAGCATTTT
TRBJ2-1	TRBV12-5	-	-	CASGLGTSYNEQFF	TGTGCTAGTGGTTTGGGGACTTCATACAATGAGCAGTTCTTC
TRBJ2-7	TRBV5-4	-	-	CASRSNRDPHEQYF	TGTGCCAGCAGATCGAACAGGGATCCCCACGAGCAGTACTTC
TRBJ1-1	TRBV6-6	-	-	CASTLLGGTNTEAFF	TGTGCCAGCACCCTACTTGGGGGGACTAACACTGAAGCTTTCTTT
TRBJ1-1	TRBV28	-	-	CASGGPEAFF	TGTGCCAGCGGGGGGCCTGAAGCTTTCTTT
TRBJ2-7	TRBV9	-	TRBD1	CASSETGTGLDEQYF	TGTGCCAGCAGCGAAACCGGGACAGGTCTAGACGAGCAGTACTTC
TRBJ1-1	TRBV6-6	once	-	CASSYLAGKTEAFF	TGTGCCAGCAGTTACCTCGCGGGGAAGACTGAAGCTTTCTTT
TRBJ2-5	TRBV18	-	-	CASSLDIQETQYF	TGTGCCAGCTCACTTGATATCCAAGAGACCCAGTACTTC
TRBJ2-2	TRBV5-1	-	-	CASSLGRGSDTGELFF	TGCGCCAGCAGCTTGGGGCGGGGTAGCGACACCGGGGAGCTGTTTTTT
TRBJ1-1	TRBV5-5	-	-	CASSYYRDTEAFF	TGTGCCAGCAGTTACTACAGGGACACTGAAGCTTTCTTT
TRBJ1-4	TRBV25-1	-	-	CASSGSLLNEKLFF	TGTGCCAGCAGTGGCAGCCTACTTAATGAAAAACTGTTTTTT
TRBJ2-1	TRBV6-5	-	TRBD2	CASSPGGPNYNEQFF	TGTGCCAGCTCCCCGGGGGGGCCCAACTACAATGAGCAGTTCTTC
TRBJ2-1	TRBV21-1	-	-	CASSNGLILDFYNEQFF	TGTGCCAGCAGCAATGGACTAATCCTTGACTTCTACAATGAGCAGTTCTTC
TRBJ2-7	TRBV19	-	-	CASSVGAAGEQYF	TGTGCCAGTAGTGTGGGGGCGGCTGGTGAGCAGTACTTC
TRBJ2-5	TRBV14	-	TRBD1	CASSQWAWTGRGETQYF	TGTGCCAGCAGCCAATGGGCATGGACAGGGCGCGGCGAGACCCAGTACTTC
TRBJ1-4	TRBV28	-	-	CASQRGRAYEKLFF	TGTGCCAGCCAGAGGGGCAGGGCTTATGAAAAACTGTTTTTT
TRBJ2-1	TRBV28	-	-	CASSWTPLSNEQFF	TGTGCCAGCAGTTGGACCCCCCTGTCCAATGAGCAGTTCTTC
TRBJ1-4	TRBV6-5	-	-	CASSYAAGNEKLFF	TGTGCCAGCAGTTACGCGGCAGGGAATGAAAAACTGTTTTTT
TRBJ1-2	TRBV9	once	-	CASSADGGFYGYTF	TGTGCCAGCAGCGCCGACGGGGGCTTCTATGGCTACACCTTC
TRBJ2-3	TRBV11-2	-	-	CASRGPLDIHTQYF	TGTGCCAGCAGGGGCCCGCTGGACATACATACGCAGTATTTT
TRBJ2-2	TRBV27	-	-	CASSSPGRNGGELFF	TGTGCCAGCAGTTCCCCGGGGCGTAATGGCGGGGAGCTGTTTTTT
TRBJ1-5	TRBV18	-	TRBD1	CASSTGTGEDSNQPQHF	TGTGCCAGCTCAACAGGGACAGGGGAAGATAGCAATCAGCCCCAGCATTTT
TRBJ1-2	TRBV6-1	-	-	CASRGPRDYGYTF	TGTGCCAGCAGAGGGCCCCGGGACTATGGCTACACCTTC
TRBJ1-6	TRBV19	-	-	CASSQGHNSPLHF	TGTGCCAGTAGTCAGGGGCATAATTCACCCCTCCACTTT
TRBJ2-7	TRBV6-1	-	TRBD1	CASSERGGIYEQYF	TGTGCCAGCAGTGAACGAGGGGGCATCTACGAGCAGTACTTC
TRBJ1-6	TRBV19	few	-	CASSISSSGTKSSPLHF	TGTGCCAGTAGTATCAGCTCATCTGGAACGAAGTCGTCACCCCTCCACTTT
TRBJ2-7	TRBV20-1	-	-	CSARDSYEQYF	TGCAGTGCTAGGGACTCCTACGAGCAGTACTTC
TRBJ1-1	TRBV7-2	-	-	CASSLEVKSTEAFF	TGTGCCAGCAGCTTAGAAGTGAAGAGCACTGAAGCTTTCTTT
TRBJ1-2	TRBV9	-	-	CASSVASWGTNGYTF	TGTGCCAGCAGCGTAGCCTCCTGGGGCACAAATGGCTACACCTTC
TRBJ1-1	TRBV5-1	once	-	CASSLDLAEAFF	TGCGCCAGCAGCTTGGACTTAGCTGAAGCTTTCTTT
TRBJ2-3	TRBV30	-	TRBD2	CAWSVTGGPGDTQYF	TGTGCCTGGAGTGTAACGGGGGGGCCGGGAGATACGCAGTATTTT
TRBJ2-7	TRBV30	-	-	CAWSVFPGPKTYEQYF	TGTGCCTGGAGTGTTTTTCCGGGACCAAAAACCTACGAGCAGTACTTC
TRBJ2-5	TRBV11-2	-	-	CASSLSRVGETQYF	TGTGCCAGCAGCTTAAGTAGGGTGGGGGAGACCCAGTACTTC
TRBJ2-5	TRBV29-1	-	TRBD2	CSVEATSGGRWETQYF	TGCAGCGTTGAAGCGACTAGCGGGGGGCGCTGGGAGACCCAGTACTTC
TRBJ2-1	TRBV11-2	-	-	CASSRTLSRGSYNEQFF	TGTGCCAGCAGCCGAACCCTATCCAGAGGCTCCTACAATGAGCAGTTCTTC
TRBJ2-1	TRBV10-3	-	TRBD2	CATWTSGGALSSYNEQFF	TGTGCCACATGGACTAGCGGGGGGGCCCTAAGCTCCTACAATGAGCAGTTCTTC
TRBJ1-1	TRBV7-9	-	-	CASSAVLNTEAFF	TGTGCCAGCAGCGCAGTATTGAACACTGAAGCTTTCTTT